Presented here are 3 T cell receptor beta chains from one specimen sequenced in a study of beta chain features in type 1 diabetes. Expressed TCRB transcripts were sequenced because the isolated RNA had all been reverse transcribed beforehand. Sequenced by immunoSEQ multiplex PCR; TCRdb stores in-frame clones only, minus some. This sample has under 550,000 clones, with about an eighth found just once. Sample: naive CD4+ T cells from blood. The receptors come from a woman under 30 in good health.

This clone was recorded at least ten times. V usage is TRBV14 and J usage is TRBJ2-1, with a possible D match to TRBD2 (5 bases). The V gene's germline CDR1 is SGHDN and CDR2 FVKESK. This CDR3 region has 12 residues. Trimming cost V 4 bases and J 11 bases, with 12 bases left between them. The chain's CDR3 is CASSPNRGKQFF. CDR3 DNA: TGTGCCAGCAGCCCAAATCGGGGAAAGCAGTTCTTC.

The chain links TRBV9 to TRBJ1-5; no clear D gene. CDR1 is SGDLS, CDR2 YYNGEE, per germline. The CDR3 contains 14 residues. Trimming took off 4 bases at V and 4 bases at J, with 12 bases between the two ends. The CDR3 region has the DNA TGTGCCAGCAGCCCCCGAGGAGGGAATCAGCCCCAGCATTTT. Translation gives CASSPRGGNQPQHF. The full variable domain, with the rest looked up from reference TRBV9 and TRBJ1-5, is DSGVTQTPKHLITATGQRVTLRCSPRSGDLSVYWYQQSLDQGLQFLIQYYNGEERAKGNILERFSAQQFPDLHSELNLSSLELGDSALYFCASSPRGGNQPQHFGDGTRLSIL.

The CDR3 protein is CASRTSGLSYNEQFF. The CDR3 DNA reads TGTGCCAGCAGGACTAGCGGGCTCTCCTACAATGAGCAGTTCTTC. The V and J genes are TRBV5-6 and TRBJ2-1; 10 nucleotides agree with TRBD2. The V and J ends lost 5 bases and 0 bases, in that order; junction bases with no gene match: 2. From germline, CDR1 is SGHDT and CDR2 YYEEEE. CDR3 size: 15 residues. Filled out from reference TRBV5-6 and TRBJ2-1, the complete variable domain reads DAGVTQSPTHLIKTRGQQVTLRCSPKSGHDTVSWYQQALGQGPQFIFQYYEEEERQRGNFPDRFSGHQFPNYSSELNVNALLLGDSALYLCASRTSGLSYNEQFFGPGTRLTVL.